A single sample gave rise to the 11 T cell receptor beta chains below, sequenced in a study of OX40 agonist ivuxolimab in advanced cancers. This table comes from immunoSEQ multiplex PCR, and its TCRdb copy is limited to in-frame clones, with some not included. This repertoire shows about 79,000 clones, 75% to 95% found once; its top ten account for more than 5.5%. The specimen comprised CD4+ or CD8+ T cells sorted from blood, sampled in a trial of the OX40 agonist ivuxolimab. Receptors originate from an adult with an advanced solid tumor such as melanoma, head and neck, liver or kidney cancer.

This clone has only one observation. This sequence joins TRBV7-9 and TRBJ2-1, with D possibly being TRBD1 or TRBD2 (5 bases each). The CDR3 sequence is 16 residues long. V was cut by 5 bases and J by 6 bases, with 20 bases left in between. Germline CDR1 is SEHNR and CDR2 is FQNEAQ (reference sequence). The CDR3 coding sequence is TGTGCCAGCAGCACGGACGGGGCCGCACGATTCAATGAGCAGTTCTTC. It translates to CASSTDGAARFNEQFF.

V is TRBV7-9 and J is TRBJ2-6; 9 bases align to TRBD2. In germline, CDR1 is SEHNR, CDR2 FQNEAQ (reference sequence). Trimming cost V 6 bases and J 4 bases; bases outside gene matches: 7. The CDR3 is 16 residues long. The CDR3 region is CASSPTSGFGANVLTF. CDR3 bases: TGTGCCAGCAGTCCCACTAGCGGGTTCGGGGCCAACGTCCTGACTTTC.

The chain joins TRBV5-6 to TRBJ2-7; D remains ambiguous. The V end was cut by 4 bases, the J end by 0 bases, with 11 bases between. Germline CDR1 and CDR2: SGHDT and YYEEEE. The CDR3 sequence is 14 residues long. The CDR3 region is CASSDRQSSYEQYF. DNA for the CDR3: TGTGCCAGCAGCGATCGCCAGAGCTCCTACGAGCAGTACTTC. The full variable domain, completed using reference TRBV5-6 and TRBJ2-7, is DAGVTQSPTHLIKTRGQQVTLRCSPKSGHDTVSWYQQALGQGPQFIFQYYEEEERQRGNFPDRFSGHQFPNYSSELNVNALLLGDSALYLCASSDRQSSYEQYFGPGTRLTVT.

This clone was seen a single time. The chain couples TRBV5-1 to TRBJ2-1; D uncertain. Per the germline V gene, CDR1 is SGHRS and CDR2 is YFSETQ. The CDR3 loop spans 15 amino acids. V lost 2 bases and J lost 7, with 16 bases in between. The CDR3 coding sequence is TGCGCCAGCAGCTTAGAGCGATTTCCAGAGAATGAGCAGTTCTTC. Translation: CASSLERFPENEQFF.

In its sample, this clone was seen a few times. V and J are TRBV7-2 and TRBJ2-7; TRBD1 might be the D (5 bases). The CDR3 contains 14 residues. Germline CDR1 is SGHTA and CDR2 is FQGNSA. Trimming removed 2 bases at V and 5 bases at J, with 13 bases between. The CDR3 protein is CASSLSAGQNEQYF. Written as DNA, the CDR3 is TGTGCCAGCAGCTTATCTGCAGGGCAGAACGAGCAGTACTTC.

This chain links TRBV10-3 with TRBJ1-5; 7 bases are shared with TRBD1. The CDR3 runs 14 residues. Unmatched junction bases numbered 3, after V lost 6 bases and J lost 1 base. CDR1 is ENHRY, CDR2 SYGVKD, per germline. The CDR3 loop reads CAIRSGQSNQPQHF. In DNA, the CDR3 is TGTGCCATCAGGTCGGGACAGAGCAATCAGCCCCAGCATTTT.

CDR3 sequence (DNA): TGTGCCAGCAGCTTAGCGGGAGGGGCCGGGGAGCTGTTTTTT. Translating gives CASSLAGGAGELFF. The chain has TRBV28 and TRBJ2-2; 11 nucleotides agree with TRBD2. Germline loops: CDR1 MDHEN, CDR2 SYDVKM. J lost 6 bases, V lost 6 bases, and 3 bases had no gene match. There are 14 residues in the CDR3.

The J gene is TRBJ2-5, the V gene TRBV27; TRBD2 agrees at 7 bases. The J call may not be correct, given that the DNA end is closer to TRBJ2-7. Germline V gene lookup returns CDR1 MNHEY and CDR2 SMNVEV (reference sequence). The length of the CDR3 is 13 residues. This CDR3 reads CASSLSGGYEQYF. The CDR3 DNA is TGTGCCAGCAGTCTGTCGGGGGGCTACGAGCAGTACTTC.

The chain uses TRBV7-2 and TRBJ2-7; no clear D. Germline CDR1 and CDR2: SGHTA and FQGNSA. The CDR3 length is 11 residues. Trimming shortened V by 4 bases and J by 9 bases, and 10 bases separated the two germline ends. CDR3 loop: CASSSIVRQYF. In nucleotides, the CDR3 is TGTGCCAGCAGCTCCATCGTTCGGCAGTACTTC.

CDR3 loop: CASRKRGSSYNEQFF. The DNA for the CDR3 is TGTGCCAGTAGGAAACGCGGGAGCTCCTACAATGAGCAGTTCTTC. V gene TRBV19 combines with J gene TRBJ2-1; TRBD2 matches 7 bases. The CDR3 totals 15 residues. Germline lookup yields CDR1 LNHDA and CDR2 SQIVND (reference sequence). The J segment lost 0 bases and the V segment lost 6 bases, leaving 5 bases of the junction unmatched.

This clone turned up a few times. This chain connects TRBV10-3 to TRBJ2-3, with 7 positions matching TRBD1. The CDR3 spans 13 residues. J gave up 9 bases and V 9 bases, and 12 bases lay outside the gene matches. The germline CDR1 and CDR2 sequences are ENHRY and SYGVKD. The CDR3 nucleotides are TGTGCCATATCGAGGGGAGACAGGGAAACGCAGTATTTT. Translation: CAISRGDRETQYF.